One sample yielded the 31 T cell receptor beta chains listed below, sequenced in a study of blood T cell repertoires in COVID-19. Clones were sequenced by immunoSEQ multiplex PCR, and TCRdb holds only the in-frame ones, with some missing. The repertoire holds around 140,000 clones, about 79% seen once, with approximately 5% in the top ten. What was sequenced was peripheral blood. The origin of the receptors is a woman at least 80 years old with active or convalescent COVID-19.

The genes are TRBV7-9 and TRBJ1-1; TRBD1 is a possible D gene (5 bases). The germline gives CDR1 SEHNR, CDR2 FQNEAQ (reference sequence). Trimming cost V 5 bases and J 5 bases, with 12 bases left between them. CDR3 length: 13 residues. The CDR3 sequence is CASSKGGGTEAFF. CDR3 DNA sequence: TGTGCCAGCAGCAAGGGCGGGGGTACTGAAGCTTTCTTT. The full variable domain, its missing parts supplied by reference TRBV7-9 and TRBJ1-1, is DTGVSQNPRHKITKRGQNVTFRCDPISEHNRLYWYRQTLGQGPEFLTYFQNEAQLEKSRLLSDRFSAERPKGSFSTLEIQRTEQGDSAMYLCASSKGGGTEAFFGQGTRLTVV.

This chain connects TRBV3-1 (or the pseudogene TRBV3-2) to TRBJ2-1, with TRBD2 matching over 15 bases. The CDR3 loop spans 20 amino acids. Germline V gene lookup returns CDR1 LGHDT and CDR2 YNNKEL (reference sequence). V gave up 0 bases and J gave up 2 bases; unmatched junction bases: 8. The CDR3 region has the DNA TGTGCCAGCAGCCAAGACCTGGGACTAGCGGGGGGCCCGCCCTACAATGAGCAGTTCTTC. As protein: CASSQDLGLAGGPPYNEQFF.

The chain has TRBV7-2 and TRBJ2-1; TRBD1 might be the D (5 bases). The germline V gene encodes CDR1 SGHTA and CDR2 FQGNSA. Trimming took 5 bases from V and 4 from J, leaving 12 bases between them. The CDR3 is made up of 14 amino acids. In nucleotides, the CDR3 is TGTGCCAGCAGCCAGCAAAGGGGTTACAATGAGCAGTTCTTC. Residues: CASSQQRGYNEQFF.

The chain combines TRBV5-1 with TRBJ2-7; D gene uncertain. Trimming removed 0 bases from V and 7 bases from J, with 8 bases in between. The CDR3 runs to 12 residues. The germline gives CDR1 SGHRS, CDR2 YFSETQ. CDR3 loop: CASSLAGGEQYF. Written as DNA, the CDR3 is TGCGCCAGCAGCTTGGCGGGTGGTGAGCAGTACTTC.

This rearrangement joins TRBV11-2 to TRBJ2-7, with TRBD2 matching over 11 bases. Germline V CDR1 and CDR2: SGHAT, FQNNGV. The ends lost 4 bases at V and 5 bases at J; junction bases unmatched: 4. The CDR3 is 14 amino acids. The CDR3 region is CASSSTSGADEQYF. DNA for the CDR3: TGTGCCAGCAGCTCGACTAGCGGGGCCGACGAGCAGTACTTC.

The chain employs TRBV19 and TRBJ1-5; perhaps TRBD1 as D (6 bases). Germline V gene sequence: CDR1 LNHDA, CDR2 SQIVND (reference sequence). The CDR3 runs 15 residues. Trimming pared 9 bases from V and 5 bases from J, leaving 20 bases between. The CDR3 sequence: CASFQGGMGDQPQHF. CDR3 coding DNA: TGTGCCAGCTTCCAAGGGGGAATGGGCGATCAGCCCCAGCATTTT. Using reference TRBV19 and TRBJ1-5 for the parts outside the CDR3, the full variable domain is DGGITQSPKYLFRKEGQNVTLSCEQNLNHDAMYWYRQDPGQGLRLIYYSQIVNDFQKGDIAEGYSVSREKKESFPLTVTSAQKNPTAFYLCASFQGGMGDQPQHFGDGTRLSIL.

This clone was detected once. The chain joins TRBV4-2 to TRBJ2-5; TRBD2 aligns across 12 bases. Germline-derived CDR1 and CDR2 are LGHNA and YNFKEQ. The CDR3 has 19 amino acids. J gave up 2 bases and V 0 bases, and 10 bases lay outside the gene matches. The CDR3: CASSQDRRLAGGGQETQYF. The CDR3 DNA is TGTGCCAGCAGCCAAGATAGGCGGCTAGCGGGGGGGGGACAAGAGACCCAGTACTTC.

The chain recombines TRBV28 with TRBJ1-1, with D unclear. Trimming cost V 1 base and J 0 bases, with 9 bases left between them. This CDR3 region has 15 residues. The germline V gene has CDR1 MDHEN and CDR2 SYDVKM. The CDR3 loop reads CASSLLASLNTEAFF. CDR3 DNA: TGTGCCAGCAGTTTATTAGCTTCTCTGAACACTGAAGCTTTCTTT.

The rearrangement uses TRBV5-1 and TRBJ1-6, with no clear D. Between the trimmed V and J ends, which lost 1 base and 14 bases, there was a span of 13 bases. This CDR3 is 13 amino acids long. Germline V gene data show CDR1 as SGHRS and CDR2 as YFSETQ. Here the CDR3 reads CASSLTALSTLHF. The CDR3 DNA reads as TGCGCCAGCAGCTTGACAGCCCTATCGACCCTCCACTTT. Looking up the rest from reference TRBV5-1 and TRBJ1-6 gives the full variable domain: KAGVTQTPRYLIKTRGQQVTLSCSPISGHRSVSWYQQTPGQGLQFLFEYFSETQRNKGNFPGRFSGRQFSNSRSEMNVSTLELGDSALYLCASSLTALSTLHFGNGTRLTVT.

The table lists this clone with a few counts. The genes are TRBV5-1 and TRBJ2-2; D is possibly TRBD2 (6 bases). The germline V gene has CDR1 SGHRS and CDR2 YFSETQ. V was trimmed by 4 bases and J by 1 base, leaving 8 bases between them. This CDR3 is built from 14 residues. The CDR3 region is CASSGGKNTGELFF. CDR3 DNA: TGCGCCAGCAGCGGGGGGAAGAACACCGGGGAGCTGTTTTTT. Drawing the rest from reference TRBV5-1 and TRBJ2-2, the complete variable domain is KAGVTQTPRYLIKTRGQQVTLSCSPISGHRSVSWYQQTPGQGLQFLFEYFSETQRNKGNFPGRFSGRQFSNSRSEMNVSTLELGDSALYLCASSGGKNTGELFFGEGSRLTVL.

The rearrangement links TRBV29-1 to TRBJ2-7, with a weak D call TRBD2 (6 bases). The CDR3 consists of 14 residues. Germline CDR1 reads SQVTM; CDR2 reads ANQGSEA. The germline V and J ends were trimmed by 1 base and 6 bases, with 16 bases remaining between them. The CDR3 coding sequence is TGCAGCGTTGAAGTGGGGGGTCCGGTGGGCGAGCAGTACTTC. This sequence encodes CSVEVGGPVGEQYF.

This chain connects TRBV3-1 (or the pseudogene TRBV3-2) to TRBJ2-1, with TRBD1 identical over 8 bases. The CDR3 consists of 13 residues. The trim removed 2 bases at V and 8 bases at J, leaving 2 bases unmatched. CDR1 is LGHDT and CDR2 is YNNKEL in the germline V gene (reference sequence). This chain's CDR3 is CASSQNRGDEQFF. In DNA, the CDR3 is TGTGCCAGCAGCCAAAACAGGGGGGATGAGCAGTTCTTC.

This clone was observed a handful of times. V and J are TRBV11-3 and TRBJ1-1; D remains unclear. The CDR3 has 16 amino acids. Trimming took 5 bases from V and 0 from J, leaving 16 bases between them. The germline CDR1 and CDR2 sequences are SGHNT and YENEEA. The CDR3 is CASSPKTGFMNTEAFF. The CDR3 nucleotides are TGTGCCAGCAGCCCGAAGACGGGATTCATGAACACTGAAGCTTTCTTT.

The V call is TRBV6-5, the J call TRBJ1-1; no clear D gene. This CDR3 has 13 residues. V was pared by 7 bases and J by 7 bases, with 16 bases between. Germline V gives CDR1 MNHEY, CDR2 SVGAGI. DNA for the CDR3: TGTGCCAGCACCGACGACGGGTTGGGTGAAGCTTTCTTT. Encoded protein: CASTDDGLGEAFF.

The chain joins TRBV18 to TRBJ1-5, with D possibly TRBD1 on 6 matching bases. The germline gives CDR1 KGHSH, CDR2 LQKENI. The germline V and J ends were trimmed by 5 bases and 1 base, with 12 bases remaining between them. There are 15 residues in the CDR3. CDR3 bases: TGTGCCAGCTCAAGGGACATGGAAAGCAATCAGCCCCAGCATTTT. Translation: CASSRDMESNQPQHF.

The chain's CDR3 is CACSAGQGRGSPLHF. In DNA form, the CDR3 reads TGTGCCTGCTCGGCGGGACAGGGGAGAGGGTCACCCCTCCACTTT. The chain carries TRBV28 and TRBJ1-6; 10 nucleotides match TRBD1. V lost 11 bases to trimming and J lost 10 bases; unmatched junction nucleotides: 14. This CDR3 has 15 residues. Germline V CDR1 and CDR2: MDHEN, SYDVKM.

V gene TRBV7-2 combines with J gene TRBJ2-7; D unclear. CDR3 length: 12 residues. Germline CDR1 and CDR2: SGHTA and FQGNSA. Trimming took 5 bases from V and 4 from J, leaving 9 bases between them. CDR3 nucleotide sequence: TGTGCCAGCAGCCTCCCGGGTTACGAGCAGTACTTC. It translates to CASSLPGYEQYF. Full variable domain (remainder filled in from reference TRBV7-2 and TRBJ2-7): GAGVSQSPSNKVTEKGKDVELRCDPISGHTALYWYRQSLGQGLEFLIYFQGNSAPDKSGLPSDRFSAERTGGSVSTLTIQRTQQEDSAVYLCASSLPGYEQYFGPGTRLTVT.

This clone was seen only once. The genes are TRBV5-1 and TRBJ2-5; 10 bases agree with TRBD2. Germline V gene data show CDR1 as SGHRS and CDR2 as YFSETQ. The CDR3 sequence is 14 residues long. V was clipped by 4 bases and J by 4 bases; unmatched bases: 4. CDR3 sequence (DNA): TGCGCCAGCAGCGGGACTAGCGTTCGAGAGACCCAGTACTTC. This codes for CASSGTSVRETQYF. Looking up the rest from reference TRBV5-1 and TRBJ2-5 gives the full variable domain: KAGVTQTPRYLIKTRGQQVTLSCSPISGHRSVSWYQQTPGQGLQFLFEYFSETQRNKGNFPGRFSGRQFSNSRSEMNVSTLELGDSALYLCASSGTSVRETQYFGPGTRLLVL.

The gene calls are TRBV5-4 and TRBJ1-1, with 7 bases identical to TRBD1. Germline CDR1 SGHNT, CDR2 YYREEE (reference sequence). The CDR3 is 15 amino acids. The ends lost 1 base at V and 0 bases at J; junction bases unmatched: 3. CDR3 bases: TGTGCCAGCAGCTTGCCGGGACAGATGAACACTGAAGCTTTCTTT. This codes for CASSLPGQMNTEAFF.

V is TRBV5-1 and J is TRBJ2-5; 9 bases agree with TRBD1. The V gene end was trimmed by 2 bases and the J gene end by 1 base; junction bases not matched to a gene: 6. The CDR3 extends over 16 amino acids. Germline values: CDR1 SGHRS, CDR2 YFSETQ. The CDR3 bases are TGCGCCAGCAGCTTTCCGGGACAGGGCGTCCAAGAGACCCAGTACTTC. The encoded protein is CASSFPGQGVQETQYF.

This clone showed up just once. The chain couples TRBV7-9 to TRBJ1-3, with D unclear. V lost 4 bases and J lost 0, with 13 bases in between. Germline loops: CDR1 SEHNR, CDR2 FQNEAQ (reference sequence). This CDR3 has 16 residues. The CDR3 loop reads CASSSTGGSSGNTIYF. Here the CDR3 DNA reads TGTGCCAGCAGCTCCACGGGAGGTTCCTCTGGAAACACCATATATTTT.

The genes are TRBV7-6 and TRBJ2-6; 8 positions agree with TRBD2. The germline V gene encodes CDR1 SGHVS and CDR2 FNYEAQ. The CDR3 loop spans 16 amino acids. The V and J ends lost 5 bases and 3 bases, in that order; junction bases with no gene match: 6. The CDR3 bases are TGTGCCAGCAGCCCATCGGGGGGGCTTGGGGCCAACGTCCTGACTTTC. Its translation is CASSPSGGLGANVLTF.

J is TRBJ1-2 and V is TRBV2, with a possible D match to TRBD1 (6 bases). The CDR3 is 14 residues long. CDR1 and CDR2 (germline): SNHLY, FYNNEI. Between the trimmed V and J ends, which lost 0 bases and 7 bases, there was a span of 12 bases. The CDR3 sequence is CASSEAWGQAGYTF. CDR3 DNA: TGTGCCAGCAGTGAAGCATGGGGGCAGGCTGGCTACACCTTC.

V and J are TRBV5-5 and TRBJ1-2, with D unresolved. Trimming left V 4 bases short and J 5 bases short, with 15 bases between. The germline V gene encodes CDR1 SGHKS and CDR2 YYEKEE (reference sequence). There are 14 residues in the CDR3. CDR3 amino acids: CASSLTPYNYGYTF. CDR3 in DNA: TGTGCCAGCAGCCTGACACCGTATAATTATGGCTACACCTTC.

This clone showed up just a few times. The J gene is TRBJ1-2, the V gene TRBV28; 9 bases agree with TRBD1. Trimming took 10 bases from V and 3 from J; bases not matched to a gene: 6. The CDR3 has 13 residues. The germline V gene encodes CDR1 MDHEN and CDR2 SYDVKM. The CDR3 region is CATPGQGDYGYTF. In nucleotides, the CDR3 is TGTGCCACCCCGGGACAGGGCGACTATGGCTACACCTTC.

This clone was seen a single time. The J gene is TRBJ1-2, the V gene TRBV6-5, with D perhaps TRBD1 (6 bases). The V and J ends lost 2 bases and 6 bases respectively, with 16 bases between them. Germline V gene sequence: CDR1 MNHEY, CDR2 SVGAGI. The CDR3 sequence is 15 residues long. The CDR3 sequence: CASSYTEQGLNGYTF. The DNA of the CDR3 is TGTGCCAGCAGTTACACTGAACAGGGTTTAAATGGCTACACCTTC.

This clone was observed many times. This chain connects TRBV19 to TRBJ1-1; D remains unclear. V shed 3 bases and J shed 8 bases, with 7 bases lying between them. CDR3 length: 11 residues. The germline V gene has CDR1 LNHDA and CDR2 SQIVND (reference sequence). The CDR3 region is CASSMAREAFF. CDR3 sequence (DNA): TGTGCCAGTAGTATGGCCAGGGAAGCTTTCTTT.

The chain links TRBV7-8 to TRBJ2-7, with D possibly matching TRBD1 (5 bases). Germline V gene sequence: CDR1 SGHVS, CDR2 FQNEAQ. This CDR3 contains 14 residues. With 1 base removed from V and 3 bases from J, the gap between germline ends came to 10 bases. CDR3 coding DNA: TGTGCCAGCAGCTTAGTTGACAGAGACTACGAGCAGTACTTC. Protein sequence: CASSLVDRDYEQYF.

This clone was observed a handful of times. The V and J genes are TRBV28 and TRBJ1-5; weak D call: TRBD1 (5 bases). Germline-derived CDR1 and CDR2 are MDHEN and SYDVKM. This CDR3 is built from 15 residues. The V end was cut by 4 bases, the J end by 0 bases, with 10 bases between. This chain's CDR3 is CASSSGLYSNQPQHF. DNA of the CDR3: TGTGCCAGCAGTTCAGGGCTTTATAGCAATCAGCCCCAGCATTTT.

This clone was detected a few times. The chain employs TRBV3-1 (or the pseudogene TRBV3-2) and TRBJ1-4; possible D gene TRBD1, 5 bases. The ends were cut back, 4 bases at V and 0 bases at J, with 12 bases in the middle. The CDR3 runs 16 residues. The germline CDR1 and CDR2 sequences are LGHDT and YNNKEL (reference sequence). The CDR3 sequence is CASSRGRIATNEKLFF. The CDR3 DNA sequence: TGTGCCAGCAGCCGGGGGAGGATTGCAACTAATGAAAAACTGTTTTTT.

The J gene is TRBJ1-1, the V gene TRBV29-1; D is unresolved. The CDR3 runs to 10 residues. Germline CDR1 SQVTM, CDR2 ANQGSEA. Trimming shortened V by 7 bases and J by 5 bases, and 8 bases separated the two germline ends. CDR3 protein: CSGVWTEAFF. The CDR3 coding sequence is TGCAGCGGCGTATGGACTGAAGCTTTCTTT.